A selection of T cell receptor beta chains follows, all from one sample in a study of blood T cell repertoires in COVID-19. The data were produced by immunoSEQ multiplex PCR, yet TCRdb's version contains in-frame clones alone and is incomplete. The sample yields more than 65,000 clones, about 93% seen once. Sequences were obtained from peripheral blood. These receptors all come from a human donor in a cohort sampled during active COVID-19. The CDR3 runs from the conserved cysteine through the conserved F or W. The D gene is left open where the match is weak. Clone size is given for some rows only: seen once, a few or many times, or a class if the clone is expanded.

j_call v_call clone_size d_call cdr3_aa cdr3_nt
TRBJ2-5 TRBV19 - - CASSVLGQGETQYF TGTGCCAGTAGTGTCCTCGGCCAGGGAGAGACCCAGTACTTC
TRBJ1-2 TRBV7-8 - TRBD1 CASSPGTGGTNYGYTF TGTGCCAGCAGCCCCGGGACAGGGGGTACTAACTATGGCTACACCTTC
TRBJ1-1 TRBV15 - - CATSRGREGDTEAFF TGTGCCACCAGCAGAGGTCGGGAGGGGGACACTGAAGCTTTCTTT
TRBJ2-7 TRBV14 - TRBD1 CASSSTGGEQYF TGTGCCAGCAGCTCGACAGGGGGCGAGCAGTACTTC
TRBJ1-3 TRBV5-1 - - CASGFRLIRNTIYF TGCGCCAGCGGATTCAGGCTTATTCGAAACACCATATATTTT
TRBJ1-4 TRBV7-6 - - CASSSYQGATNEKLFF TGTGCCAGCAGCTCCTACCAGGGTGCAACTAATGAAAAACTGTTTTTT
TRBJ1-6 TRBV30 once - CAWSLGVTGYNSPLHF TGTGCCTGGAGTCTCGGGGTAACGGGATATAATTCACCCCTCCACTTT
TRBJ1-1 TRBV27 - - CASSLKGPPGAEAFF TGTGCCAGCAGTTTGAAGGGTCCGCCCGGGGCTGAAGCTTTCTTT
TRBJ2-7 TRBV6-5 - - CASSYRQGGGEQYF TGTGCCAGCAGTTACCGTCAGGGAGGAGGCGAGCAGTACTTC
TRBJ2-7 TRBV18 - - CASSPRRLGSYEQYF TGTGCCAGCTCACCACGGAGGTTGGGTTCCTACGAGCAGTACTTC
TRBJ2-7 TRBV2 - - CASSERRGPYYEQYF TGTGCCAGCAGTGAACGGCGGGGGCCATACTACGAGCAGTACTTC
TRBJ1-5 TRBV7-9 - - CASSTNRAGDYSNQPQHF TGTGCCAGCAGCACCAATCGGGCAGGGGACTATAGCAATCAGCCCCAGCATTTT
TRBJ2-7 TRBV28 - - CASSLFFQGGTYEQYF TGTGCCAGCAGTTTGTTCTTCCAGGGGGGAACCTACGAGCAGTACTTC
TRBJ1-4 TRBV5-1 - - CASSPGGGEEKLFF TGCGCCAGCAGCCCCGGGGGAGGGGAGGAAAAACTGTTTTTT
TRBJ1-2 TRBV2 - - CASSATLNGLYGYTF TGTGCCAGCAGTGCTACCCTGAACGGACTCTATGGCTACACCTTC
TRBJ1-2 TRBV28 - - CASSLAQGNYGYTF TGTGCCAGCAGTTTAGCGCAGGGTAACTATGGCTACACCTTC
TRBJ2-1 TRBV11-2 - TRBD1 CASSQHKFARGRVNEQFF TGTGCCAGCAGCCAACATAAGTTTGCCAGGGGGCGCGTGAATGAGCAGTTCTTC
TRBJ2-5 TRBV10-2 - TRBD2 CASRGTSEETQYF TGCGCCAGTCGGGGGACTAGCGAGGAGACCCAGTACTTC
TRBJ2-7 TRBV19 - - CASSIAATLPYEQYF TGTGCCAGTAGTATAGCCGCTACGCTCCCCTACGAGCAGTACTTC
TRBJ2-3 TRBV15 - TRBD2 CATSSLAGGFPDTQYF TGTGCCACCAGCTCCTTAGCGGGGGGGTTCCCAGATACGCAGTATTTT
TRBJ2-7 TRBV11-2 - TRBD1 CASSHTRLGTGSGYEQYF TGTGCCAGCAGCCATACACGTCTCGGGACAGGGTCCGGCTACGAGCAGTACTTC
TRBJ1-5 TRBV6-5 - - CASSVTTPSNQPQHF TGTGCCAGCAGCGTTACTACACCCAGCAATCAGCCCCAGCATTTT
TRBJ1-6 TRBV11-2 - TRBD1 CASSLVVARTGNSPLHF TGTGCCAGCAGCTTAGTAGTCGCCCGGACAGGGAATTCACCCCTCCACTTT
TRBJ1-5 TRBV9 - TRBD1 CASSVARQGQVVGNQPQHF TGTGCCAGCAGCGTAGCCCGACAGGGTCAGGTAGTAGGCAATCAGCCCCAGCATTTT
TRBJ1-5 TRBV4-1 - - CASSQGNRAYSNQPQHF TGCGCCAGCAGCCAGGGAAACAGGGCATATAGCAATCAGCCCCAGCATTTT
TRBJ2-6 TRBV5-1 once - CASSRGEAGANVLTF TGCGCCAGCAGCAGAGGGGAGGCCGGGGCCAACGTCCTGACTTTC
TRBJ2-7 TRBV2 - - CASSESERRPYEQYF TGTGCCAGCAGTGAAAGCGAGCGGAGGCCCTACGAGCAGTACTTC
TRBJ1-2 TRBV29-1 - - CSVPQIYGYTF TGCAGCGTACCACAGATCTATGGCTACACCTTC
TRBJ2-7 TRBV7-9 - TRBD1 CASSSPGQNYEQYF TGTGCCAGCAGCTCGCCGGGACAGAACTACGAGCAGTACTTC
TRBJ1-2 TRBV11-2 - TRBD1 CASSLEGGTGYYGYTF TGTGCCAGCAGCTTAGAAGGGGGGACAGGGTACTATGGCTACACCTTC
TRBJ2-5 TRBV7-3 once TRBD2 CASSLTGGLANSETQYF TGTGCCAGCAGCTTAACGGGGGGACTAGCGAACTCCGAGACCCAGTACTTC